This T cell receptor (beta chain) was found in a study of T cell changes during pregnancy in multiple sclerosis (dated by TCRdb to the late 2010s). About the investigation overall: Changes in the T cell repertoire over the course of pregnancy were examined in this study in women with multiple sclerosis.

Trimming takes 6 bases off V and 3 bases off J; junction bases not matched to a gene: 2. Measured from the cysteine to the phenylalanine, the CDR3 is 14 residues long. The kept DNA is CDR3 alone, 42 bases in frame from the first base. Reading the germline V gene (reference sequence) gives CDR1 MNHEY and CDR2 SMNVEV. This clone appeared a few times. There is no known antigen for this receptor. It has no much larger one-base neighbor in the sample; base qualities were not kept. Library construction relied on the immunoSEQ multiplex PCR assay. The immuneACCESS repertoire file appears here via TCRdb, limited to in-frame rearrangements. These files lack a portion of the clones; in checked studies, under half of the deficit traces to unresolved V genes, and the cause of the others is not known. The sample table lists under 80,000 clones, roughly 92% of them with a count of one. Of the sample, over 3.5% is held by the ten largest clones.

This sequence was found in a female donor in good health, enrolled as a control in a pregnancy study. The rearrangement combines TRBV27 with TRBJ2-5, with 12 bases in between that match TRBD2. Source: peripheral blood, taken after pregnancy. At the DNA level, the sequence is TGTGCCAGCAGGGGACTAGCGGGCAAAGAGACCCAGTACTTC. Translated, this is CASRGLAGKETQYF.